One sample yielded the 29 T cell receptor beta chains listed below, sequenced in a study of T cells after yellow fever vaccination. One entry per CDR3 protein, called by TCRdb with MiXCR from the 5' RACE reads. Altogether 450,000 to 650,000 distinct CDR3 sequences are present, 21% being singletons, with the ten largest covering 16%. Material: PBMCs, obtained roughly 20 days after the first yellow fever vaccination. The receptors were gathered from a man younger than 35 who received the YFV17D yellow fever vaccine.

The V and J genes are TRBV12-3 or TRBV12-4 and TRBJ1-5; D is unclear. The V end lost 4 bases, the J end lost 5 bases, and 6 bases lay between the germline ends. The CDR3 spans 12 residues. The DNA for the CDR3 is TGTGCCAGCAGTTCGGCGTATCAGCCCCAGCATTTT. Translation: CASSSAYQPQHF.

This clonotype was picked up a small number of times. The chain has TRBV5-8 and TRBJ1-2, with D tentatively TRBD1 (6 bases). Trimming left V 2 bases short and J 4 bases short, with 12 bases between. CDR3 length: 14 residues. The V gene's germline CDR1 is SGHTS and CDR2 YDEGEE. CDR3 sequence (DNA): TGTGCCAGCAGCTTCTGGACAGCTCCCTATGGCTACACCTTC. This encodes CASSFWTAPYGYTF.

In this sample, this clonotype turned up a few times. The chain recombines TRBV2 with TRBJ1-5; D possibly corresponds to TRBD1 (6 bases). Trimming left V 2 bases short and J 2 bases short, with 16 bases between. The CDR3 extends over 17 amino acids. Germline V CDR1 and CDR2: SNHLY, FYNNEI. Here the CDR3 reads CASSELRGGGGNQPQHF. In nucleotides, the CDR3 is TGTGCCAGCAGTGAACTCCGTGGAGGGGGGGGCAATCAGCCCCAGCATTTT. Full variable domain (rest looked up from reference TRBV2 and TRBJ1-5): EPEVTQTPSHQVTQMGQEVILRCVPISNHLYFYWYRQILGQKVEFLVSFYNNEISEKSEIFDDQFSVERPDGSNFTLKIRSTKLEDSAMYFCASSELRGGGGNQPQHFGDGTRLSIL.

This clonotype was recorded at least ten times. V gene TRBV12-3 or TRBV12-4 combines with J gene TRBJ2-1, with D perhaps assigned TRBD1 or TRBD2 (5 bases each). V dropped 1 base and J dropped 7 bases, with 5 bases sitting between them. This CDR3 has 12 residues. Here the CDR3 DNA reads TGTGCCAGCAGTTTAGGGGGGAATGAGCAGTTCTTC. Translated, it gives CASSLGGNEQFF.

This clonotype was counted between two and nine times. The V gene is TRBV7-2, the J gene TRBJ2-2, with TRBD2 matching over 7 bases. The V segment lost 8 bases and the J segment 1 base; nucleotides outside the gene matches: 7. The length of the CDR3 is 15 residues. CDR1 is SGHTA, CDR2 FQGNSA, per germline. The CDR3: CASGSWGGNTGELFF. For the CDR3, the DNA is TGTGCCAGCGGGTCTTGGGGGGGGAACACCGGGGAGCTGTTTTTT.

The chain carries TRBV5-4 and TRBJ2-3; D may be TRBD1 or TRBD2 (6 bases each). Trimming cost V 4 bases and J 6 bases, with 21 bases left between them. The CDR3 spans 16 residues. Germline CDR1 is SGHNT and CDR2 is YYREEE (reference sequence). Written as DNA, the CDR3 is TGTGCCAGCAGCACCTGGGGGGCCACTGCTTTTGATACGCAGTATTTT. Translating it yields CASSTWGATAFDTQYF.

This rearrangement joins TRBV20-1 to TRBJ1-1, with D unresolved. The germline V gene encodes CDR1 DFQATT and CDR2 SNEGSKA (reference sequence). V lost 1 base, J lost 0 bases, and 9 bases lay in between. This CDR3 has 14 amino acids. The DNA of the CDR3 is TGCAGTGCTAGAGTTGTTGGGCTGAACACTGAAGCTTTCTTT. The encoded protein is CSARVVGLNTEAFF.

This clonotype was counted a few times. The chain couples TRBV5-1 to TRBJ2-3; the D is unclear. The length of the CDR3 is 15 residues. With 0 bases removed from V and 0 bases from J, the gap between germline ends came to 8 bases. Looked up from germline, CDR1 is SGHRS and CDR2 is YFSETQ. The DNA of the CDR3 is TGCGCCAGCAGCTTGGCCCAAACAAGCACAGATACGCAGTATTTT. This translates into CASSLAQTSTDTQYF. Together with reference TRBV5-1 and TRBJ2-3, the CDR3 gives the full variable domain: KAGVTQTPRYLIKTRGQQVTLSCSPISGHRSVSWYQQTPGQGLQFLFEYFSETQRNKGNFPGRFSGRQFSNSRSEMNVSTLELGDSALYLCASSLAQTSTDTQYFGPGTRLTVL.

The rearrangement links TRBV4-3 to TRBJ1-3; TRBD1 matches at 8 bases. Germline trimming cut 3 bases from V and 6 bases from J; bases unmatched to any gene: 7. This CDR3 is 15 amino acids long. Germline V gene data show CDR1 as LGHNA and CDR2 as YSLEER. CDR3 sequence: CASSHMTGEENTIYF. For the CDR3, the DNA is TGCGCCAGCAGCCATATGACAGGGGAGGAAAACACCATATATTTT.

The rearrangement links TRBV7-9 to TRBJ2-2; the D gene is possibly TRBD1 (5 bases). In germline, CDR1 is SEHNR, CDR2 FQNEAQ (reference sequence). Trimming removed 5 bases at V and 3 bases at J, with 10 bases between. This CDR3 contains 14 residues. The CDR3 loop reads CASSHDSDTGELFF. CDR3 nucleotides: TGTGCCAGCAGCCACGACAGTGACACCGGGGAGCTGTTTTTT.

The chain has TRBV7-6 and TRBJ1-1; 9 bases line up with TRBD1. The ends lost 5 bases at V and 6 bases at J; junction bases unmatched: 4. There are 13 residues in the CDR3. Per germline, CDR1 SGHVS and CDR2 FNYEAQ. The CDR3 DNA reads as TGTGCCAGCAGCATGACAGGGGGAGCTGAAGCTTTCTTT. Its protein product is CASSMTGGAEAFF.

The chain employs TRBV6-2 or TRBV6-3 and TRBJ1-6; no clear D gene. Looked up from germline, CDR1 is MNHEY and CDR2 is SVGEGT. The CDR3 is made up of 12 amino acids. Trimming shortened V by 2 bases and J by 14 bases, and 10 bases separated the two germline ends. CDR3 sequence reads: CASSYRLSTLHF. The CDR3 DNA sequence: TGTGCCAGCAGTTACCGGCTGTCCACCCTCCACTTT.

V gene TRBV2 combines with J gene TRBJ1-2, with 10 positions matching TRBD1. Trimming at V came to 6 bases and at J to 8 bases, leaving 6 bases not matched to a gene. The V gene's germline CDR1 is SNHLY and CDR2 FYNNEI. This CDR3 comprises 13 residues. The CDR3 sequence: CASRAGQGGGYTF. The CDR3, as DNA: TGTGCCAGCAGGGCCGGACAGGGGGGAGGCTACACCTTC. The variable domain in full, with the rest retrieved from reference TRBV2 and TRBJ1-2, is EPEVTQTPSHQVTQMGQEVILRCVPISNHLYFYWYRQILGQKVEFLVSFYNNEISEKSEIFDDQFSVERPDGSNFTLKIRSTKLEDSAMYFCASRAGQGGGYTFGSGTRLTVV.

The chain couples TRBV23-1 to TRBJ2-7, with no clear D. TRBV23-1 has ORF status, its function being uncertain. Trimming cost V 8 bases and J 3 bases, with 11 bases left between them. This CDR3 is 12 amino acids long. CDR3 bases: TGCGCCAGCCCAGTGAGCAACTACGAGCAGTACGTC. Its translation is CASPVSNYEQYV.

This clonotype was detected ten times or more. The chain employs TRBV11-2 and TRBJ1-1; no clear D. This CDR3 contains 13 residues. With 5 bases removed from V and 1 base from J, the gap between germline ends came to 8 bases. The germline gives CDR1 SGHAT, CDR2 FQNNGV. The CDR3, as DNA: TGTGCCAGCAGCGCACACGAGAACACTGAAGCTTTCTTT. Translated: CASSAHENTEAFF.

This clonotype appeared a few times. V is TRBV5-5 and J is TRBJ1-2, with D maybe TRBD1 (5 bases). Trimming pared 3 bases from V and 4 bases from J, leaving 22 bases between. Germline V CDR1 and CDR2: SGHKS, YYEKEE (reference sequence). The CDR3 has 17 amino acids. This chain's CDR3 is CASSSSLRPTRGYGYTF. DNA of the CDR3: TGTGCCAGCAGCTCGAGTCTAAGGCCTACTAGGGGCTATGGCTACACCTTC. The full variable domain, its missing parts supplied by reference TRBV5-5 and TRBJ1-2, is DAGVTQSPTHLIKTRGQQVTLRCSPISGHKSVSWYQQVLGQGPQFIFQYYEKEERGRGNFPDRFSARQFPNYSSELNVNALLLGDSALYLCASSSSLRPTRGYGYTFGSGTRLTVV.

This chain links TRBV18 with TRBJ1-2, with 8 positions matching TRBD1. CDR1 is KGHSH and CDR2 is LQKENI in the germline V gene. The CDR3 has 13 residues. V shed 1 base, J shed 6 bases, and the junction held 1 base outside the gene matches. DNA of the CDR3: TGTGCCAGCTCACCACGGGGACAGGATGGCTACACCTTC. Its protein is CASSPRGQDGYTF.

The V call is TRBV20-1, the J call TRBJ1-4, with D possibly matching TRBD1 (5 bases). Trimming shortened V by 4 bases and J by 6 bases, and 12 bases separated the two germline ends. There are 13 residues in the CDR3. The germline CDR1 and CDR2 sequences are DFQATT and SNEGSKA (reference sequence). CDR3 in amino acids: CSATGMGDEKLFF. The CDR3, as DNA: TGCAGTGCTACAGGGATGGGGGATGAAAAACTGTTTTTT.

This clonotype was counted between two and nine times. This chain joins TRBV12-3 or TRBV12-4 and TRBJ2-7; no clear D gene. CDR3 size: 12 residues. The germline V and J ends were trimmed by 2 bases and 5 bases, with 7 bases remaining between them. The CDR3 here is CASSLRANEQYF. The CDR3 DNA reads TGTGCCAGCAGTTTAAGGGCCAACGAGCAGTACTTC.

The genes are TRBV4-1 and TRBJ2-1, with 9 bases identical to TRBD2. Germline assignment: CDR1 MGHRA and CDR2 YSYEKL. The junction had 6 bases not matched to a gene; V was cut back by 1 base and J by 2 bases. CDR3 length: 17 residues. The CDR3 sequence is CASSQASSGNPYNEQFF. The DNA of the CDR3 is TGCGCCAGCAGCCAAGCCTCTAGCGGGAATCCCTACAATGAGCAGTTCTTC.

This clonotype was seen more than once but under ten times. The CDR3 nucleotides read TGCGCCAGCAGCTTGTCAGGGGCCACGACCTACAATGAGCAGTTCTTC. Its translation: CASSLSGATTYNEQFF. V gene TRBV5-1 combines with J gene TRBJ2-1; weak D call: TRBD1 (6 bases). The V and J ends lost 1 base and 2 bases respectively, with 13 bases between them. CDR1 is SGHRS and CDR2 is YFSETQ in the germline V gene. CDR3 length equals 16 residues. Full variable domain (missing parts from reference TRBV5-1 and TRBJ2-1): KAGVTQTPRYLIKTRGQQVTLSCSPISGHRSVSWYQQTPGQGLQFLFEYFSETQRNKGNFPGRFSGRQFSNSRSEMNVSTLELGDSALYLCASSLSGATTYNEQFFGPGTRLTVL.

This sequence joins TRBV30 and TRBJ1-2; tentatively, D is TRBD1 (5 bases). V was clipped by 4 bases and J by 8 bases, with 17 bases between them. From germline, CDR1 is GTSNPN and CDR2 SVGIG (reference sequence). CDR3 length: 13 residues. The CDR3 DNA sequence: TGTGCCTGGAAGCCGTTTCAGGGAGGGGGCTACACCTTC. Translating gives CAWKPFQGGGYTF.

This clonotype was recorded many times. CDR3 sequence: CASSLDWQGSYYTF. CDR3 DNA sequence: TGTGCCAGCAGTTTAGACTGGCAGGGTAGTTACTACACCTTC. The V gene is TRBV12-3 or TRBV12-4, the J gene TRBJ1-2; possible D gene TRBD1, 5 bases. This CDR3 has 14 residues. Between the trimmed V and J ends, which lost 1 base and 10 bases, there was a span of 16 bases.

The genes are TRBV5-1 and TRBJ1-2, with TRBD1 identical over 8 bases. From germline, CDR1 is SGHRS and CDR2 YFSETQ. The length of the CDR3 is 16 residues. Germline trimming cut 1 base from V and 3 bases from J; bases unmatched to any gene: 8. The chain's CDR3 is CASSLFPQGADYGYTF. CDR3 DNA: TGCGCCAGCAGCTTGTTCCCCCAGGGGGCGGACTATGGCTACACCTTC.

The sample holds one count of this clonotype. At one end, the junction sequence differs from germline, possibly due to a read error. The genes are TRBV20-1 and TRBJ2-2, with 7 bases fitting TRBD2. The CDR3 has 17 residues. CDR1 DFQATT and CDR2 SNEGSKA come from the germline V gene (reference sequence). In DNA form, the CDR3 reads TGCTGTGCTAGAGCCCGGGACTACGCCGTGGGCACCGGGGAGCTGTTTTTT. This translates into CCARARDYAVGTGELFF.

The table lists this clonotype with many counts. The chain joins TRBV27 to TRBJ2-7, with D possibly being TRBD2 (6 bases). The CDR3 loop spans 15 amino acids. The germline V and J ends were trimmed by 6 bases and 0 bases, with 15 bases remaining between them. Looked up from germline, CDR1 is MNHEY and CDR2 is SMNVEV (reference sequence). The CDR3 loop reads CASSFSLGGSYEQYF. The CDR3 DNA follows: TGTGCCAGCAGCTTTTCGTTGGGGGGCTCCTACGAGCAGTACTTC.

This clonotype has only a few counts. The rearrangement uses TRBV14 and TRBJ2-2; weak D call: TRBD1 (5 bases). The V and J ends lost 4 bases and 5 bases respectively, with 20 bases between them. CDR3 size: 17 residues. CDR1 SGHDN and CDR2 FVKESK come from the germline V gene. The CDR3 here is CASSPPGHTMGTGELFF. Written as DNA, the CDR3 is TGTGCCAGCAGCCCCCCCGGACACACGATGGGGACCGGGGAGCTGTTTTTT.

This clonotype was observed a few times. The V call is TRBV10-2, the J call TRBJ1-4, with D hard to call. Trimming cost V 7 bases and J 0 bases, with 12 bases left between them. From germline, CDR1 is WSHSY and CDR2 SAAADI. The length of the CDR3 is 15 residues. The CDR3 nucleotides read TGCGCCAGCAAAAGGACGGTTGCAACTAATGAAAAACTGTTTTTT. This gives the protein CASKRTVATNEKLFF.

In its sample, this clonotype was seen a few times. The chain is built from TRBV28 and TRBJ1-2; the D is unclear. Germline V lookup: CDR1 MDHEN, CDR2 SYDVKM. Trimming pared 6 bases from V and 4 bases from J, leaving 12 bases between. The CDR3 has 13 amino acids. CDR3 nucleotide sequence: TGTGCCAGCAGGACCATCGGCAGCTATGGCTACACCTTC. Its translation: CASRTIGSYGYTF.